The next 9 T cell receptor beta chains were all read from a single sample in a study of response to subunit inactivated influenza vaccine. TCRdb redid the calling of the RT-PCR reads with MiXCR, one entry per CDR3 protein. The table shows approximately 530,000 distinct CDR3 sequences, with approximately 7.7% occurring only once. Sequences were derived from PBMCs from blood, sampled around 25 months after vaccination. These receptors were taken from a man aged 50-75 years who received an inactivated influenza vaccine.

This clonotype was seen only a few times. The chain employs TRBV28 and TRBJ2-7; 8 bases map to TRBD1. The CDR3 is 13 residues long. Trimming removed 6 bases from V and 5 bases from J; junction bases left unmatched: 6. Germline CDR1 reads MDHEN; CDR2 reads SYDVKM. The chain's CDR3 is CASSWDRRDEQYF. CDR3 coding DNA: TGTGCCAGCAGCTGGGACAGGAGAGACGAGCAGTACTTC. Full variable domain (missing parts from reference TRBV28 and TRBJ2-7): DVKVTQSSRYLVKRTGEKVFLECVQDMDHENMFWYRQDPGLGLRLIYFSYDVKMKEKGDIPEGYSVSREKKERFSLILESASTNQTSMYLCASSWDRRDEQYFGPGTRLTVT.

J is TRBJ1-6 and V is TRBV4-2; 7 bases match TRBD1. Germline lookup yields CDR1 LGHNA and CDR2 YNFKEQ. CDR3 length equals 14 residues. V was clipped by 2 bases and J by 10 bases; unmatched bases: 5. As DNA, the CDR3 is TGTGCCAGCAGCCAAATGGGACAGTTATCACCCCTCCACTTT. It codes for CASSQMGQLSPLHF.

The sample holds a few counts of this clonotype. In DNA, the CDR3 is TGTGCCAGCAGCTCGCGACAGGTGACTGAAGCTTTCTTT. Amino acids: CASSSRQVTEAFF. The V gene is TRBV7-2, the J gene TRBJ1-1, with a weak D call TRBD1 (6 bases). Germline V gene sequence: CDR1 SGHTA, CDR2 FQGNSA. The V gene lost 4 bases and the J gene lost 5 bases, with 11 bases spanning the gap. The CDR3 is 13 amino acids.

This clonotype was picked up a small number of times. V usage is TRBV5-1 and J usage is TRBJ1-2; no clear D. Germline assignment: CDR1 SGHRS and CDR2 YFSETQ. This CDR3 contains 14 residues. V dropped 4 bases and J dropped 8 bases, with 18 bases sitting between them. The CDR3 protein is CASSPVGPETGYTF. CDR3 coding DNA: TGCGCCAGCAGCCCTGTTGGACCTGAAACAGGCTACACCTTC. The variable domain in full, completed from reference TRBV5-1 and TRBJ1-2, reads KAGVTQTPRYLIKTRGQQVTLSCSPISGHRSVSWYQQTPGQGLQFLFEYFSETQRNKGNFPGRFSGRQFSNSRSEMNVSTLELGDSALYLCASSPVGPETGYTFGSGTRLTVV.

This clonotype occurred a few times. The chain carries TRBV6-1 and TRBJ1-5; the D gene is possibly TRBD1 (5 bases). The CDR3 has 17 residues. The germline V gene has CDR1 MNHNS and CDR2 SASEGT. V lost 6 bases and J lost 0, with 18 bases in between. This chain's CDR3 is CASRGGATRYSNQPQHF. The CDR3 nucleotides are TGTGCCAGCAGGGGTGGGGCCACCCGATATAGCAATCAGCCCCAGCATTTT.

This chain connects TRBV12-3 or TRBV12-4 to TRBJ2-3; D unclear. Trimming stripped 5 bases from V and 1 base from J, with 10 bases between. The CDR3 sequence is 14 residues long. The CDR3 region is CASSPPRRTDTQYF. In DNA form, the CDR3 reads TGTGCCAGCAGTCCCCCCAGACGCACAGATACGCAGTATTTT.

This clonotype was seen ten or more times. The chain is built from TRBV11-2 and TRBJ2-4; D possibly corresponds to TRBD2 (5 bases). V lost 3 bases and J 4 bases, leaving 7 bases between the germline ends. The V gene's germline CDR1 is SGHAT and CDR2 FQNNGV. The CDR3 extends over 13 amino acids. CDR3 amino acids: CASSLREKNIQYF. The CDR3 bases are TGTGCCAGCAGCTTGAGGGAAAAAAACATTCAGTACTTC.

This clonotype was detected many times. V is TRBV12-3 or TRBV12-4 and J is TRBJ2-5, with 8 bases fitting TRBD1. The CDR3 has 14 amino acids. The V gene end was trimmed by 6 bases and the J gene end by 5 bases; junction bases not matched to a gene: 8. CDR3 nucleotide sequence: TGTGCCAGCAGGCCGAAGACAGGGGTGGAGACCCAGTACTTC. Translated: CASRPKTGVETQYF.

This chain uses TRBV7-3 with TRBJ2-1; 10 bases fit TRBD2. With V trimmed by 2 bases and J by 3 bases, 4 bases remained unmatched. CDR3 length: 16 residues. From germline, CDR1 is SGHTA and CDR2 FQGTGA. For the CDR3, the DNA is TGTGCCAGCAGCTTATATGGGACTAGCGTCTACAATGAGCAGTTCTTC. It yields the protein CASSLYGTSVYNEQFF.